Following are 27 T cell receptor beta chains from one sample sequenced in a study of regulatory T cells. The PCR used 52 TRBV and 13 TRBJ primers. Data came from immunoSEQ multiplex PCR; TCRdb stores just in-frame clones and leaves some out. The data contain about 17,000 clones, roughly 90% of them singletons. Sequencing was done on a sample of CD8+ T cells sorted from blood. Receptors were obtained from a person in their late teens or twenties with CD3G deficiency.

The chain joins TRBV10-2 to TRBJ2-5; D perhaps matches TRBD1 (6 bases). The J call could be wrong; TRBJ2-7 is a better fit for the DNA end. The CDR3 spans 14 residues. Germline assignment: CDR1 WSHSY and CDR2 SAAADI. CDR3 residues: CASSVAGEGYEQYF. The CDR3 DNA is TGCGCCAGCAGTGTAGCAGGGGAAGGGTACGAGCAGTACTTC.

The rearrangement uses TRBV6-1 and TRBJ2-7, with 7 nucleotides matching TRBD1. The CDR3 runs to 15 residues. Germline lookup yields CDR1 MNHNS and CDR2 SASEGT. The J segment lost 2 bases and the V segment lost 6 bases, leaving 10 bases of the junction unmatched. CDR3 sequence reads: CASSEGQIPTYEQYF. The CDR3 DNA reads as TGTGCCAGCAGCGAGGGACAGATACCCACCTACGAGCAGTACTTC.

V gene TRBV29-1 combines with J gene TRBJ2-1; TRBD2 agrees at 7 bases. There are 13 residues in the CDR3. V was clipped by 7 bases and J by 7 bases; unmatched bases: 10. Germline V gene lookup returns CDR1 SQVTM and CDR2 ANQGSEA. The CDR3 loop is CSAWEGNINEQFF. DNA for the CDR3: TGCAGCGCCTGGGAGGGGAACATAAATGAGCAGTTCTTC.

The CDR3 DNA reads as TGCGCCAGCAGCCGAGGGACGTCAGAGACCCAGTACTTC. Amino acid sequence: CASSRGTSETQYF. V is TRBV4-3 and J is TRBJ2-5; D possibly matches TRBD1 or TRBD2 (5 bases each). This CDR3 is 13 amino acids long. In germline, CDR1 is LGHNA, CDR2 YSLEER. V gave up 4 bases and J gave up 4 bases, with 10 bases separating them.

Turning to this clone: The identical CDR3 is also encoded by other nucleotide sequences in the sample. The chain combines TRBV5-1 with TRBJ1-1, with D unresolved. Trimming took off 0 bases at V and 1 base at J, with 4 bases between the two ends. This CDR3 region has 13 residues. CDR1 is SGHRS, CDR2 YFSETQ, per germline. In DNA, the CDR3 is TGCGCCAGCAGCTTGGCCGGGAACACTGAAGCTTTCTTT. It specifies CASSLAGNTEAFF. Together with reference TRBV5-1 and TRBJ1-1, the CDR3 gives the full variable domain: KAGVTQTPRYLIKTRGQQVTLSCSPISGHRSVSWYQQTPGQGLQFLFEYFSETQRNKGNFPGRFSGRQFSNSRSEMNVSTLELGDSALYLCASSLAGNTEAFFGQGTRLTVV.

V and J are TRBV10-2 and TRBJ1-1, with 8 bases fitting TRBD1. Per the germline V gene, CDR1 is WSHSY and CDR2 is SAAADI. J was trimmed by 1 base and V by 7 bases; bases with no gene match: 2. This CDR3 contains 13 residues. CDR3 DNA: TGCGCCAGCACTACAGGGGGGAACACTGAAGCTTTCTTT. Its translation: CASTTGGNTEAFF.

This rearrangement joins TRBV7-6 to TRBJ1-2; D unclear. CDR3 length: 14 residues. Trimming stripped 5 bases from V and 1 base from J, with 11 bases between. Germline CDR1 and CDR2: SGHVS and FNYEAQ. The CDR3 spells CASSPTRDNYGYTF. The CDR3 DNA is TGTGCCAGCAGCCCCACCCGAGATAACTATGGCTACACCTTC.

The V and J genes are TRBV27 and TRBJ1-1; D is unresolved. The CDR3 spans 14 residues. Deletions cut 3 bases from V and 4 bases from J, with 12 bases between. CDR1 is MNHEY and CDR2 is SMNVEV in the germline V gene (reference sequence). The CDR3 DNA follows: TGTGCCAGCAGTTTGAGAGAGGGCGGCACTGAAGCTTTCTTT. Residues: CASSLREGGTEAFF.

For the CDR3, the DNA is TGTGCCAGCAGTTCCCGTGTCGGGGCTGATTTAGATACGCAGTATTTT. This gives the protein CASSSRVGADLDTQYF. This sequence joins TRBV13 and TRBJ2-3; D possibly matches TRBD1 or TRBD2 (5 bases each). This CDR3 has 16 amino acids. V lost 6 bases and J lost 5, with 21 bases in between. CDR1 is PRHDT, CDR2 FYEKMQ, per germline (reference sequence).

The genes are TRBV6-1 and TRBJ1-2, with TRBD1 as a possible D gene (6 bases). V was cut by 3 bases and J by 0 bases, with 17 bases left in between. The CDR3 sequence is 17 residues long. Germline CDR1 MNHNS, CDR2 SASEGT. In DNA, the CDR3 is TGTGCCAGCAGTGATGTTACAGGGAAGGGTACTAACTATGGCTACACCTTC. Its protein product is CASSDVTGKGTNYGYTF.

J is TRBJ2-1 and V is TRBV6-5; 9 nucleotides match TRBD1. After removal of 0 bases from V and 9 bases from J, the junction contained 6 bases not matched to a gene. Germline V gene lookup returns CDR1 MNHEY and CDR2 SVGAGI. The CDR3 is 15 residues long. CDR3 coding DNA: TGTGCCAGCAGTTACTCCGACAGGGGGATGGGTGAGCAGTTCTTC. Its protein product is CASSYSDRGMGEQFF.

The chain carries TRBV13 and TRBJ2-7, with TRBD1 as a possible D gene (5 bases). CDR1 and CDR2 from the germline V gene are PRHDT and FYEKMQ (reference sequence). CDR3 length equals 15 residues. Trimming stripped 4 bases from V and 4 bases from J, with 17 bases between. The DNA of the CDR3 is TGTGCCAGCAGCTCGAATAGGCAGGGAATATACGAGCAGTACTTC. Amino acid sequence: CASSSNRQGIYEQYF.

The genes are TRBV7-9 and TRBJ2-5, with 15 bases lining up with TRBD2. Germline values: CDR1 SEHNR, CDR2 FQNEAQ (reference sequence). V was clipped by 2 bases and J by 7 bases; unmatched bases: 8. The CDR3 loop spans 17 amino acids. Here the CDR3 DNA reads TGTGCCAGCAGCTTACTTCCTCCGGGACTAGCGGGGGGGACCCAGTACTTC. Residues: CASSLLPPGLAGGTQYF.

The rearrangement uses TRBV10-3 and TRBJ2-7; D gene ambiguous. The CDR3 loop spans 13 amino acids. V lost 10 bases and J lost 3, with 16 bases in between. Per the germline V gene, CDR1 is ENHRY and CDR2 is SYGVKD. The CDR3 loop is CATTGLDGYEQYF. CDR3 nucleotides: TGTGCCACGACCGGGCTAGACGGCTACGAGCAGTACTTC.

The J gene is TRBJ1-4, the V gene TRBV6-5; TRBD1 agrees at 7 bases. This CDR3 region has 14 residues. V was clipped by 2 bases and J by 7 bases; unmatched bases: 4. Germline V gene lookup returns CDR1 MNHEY and CDR2 SVGAGI. CDR3 region: CASSYRGRGEKLFF. CDR3 in DNA: TGTGCCAGCAGTTACAGGGGGCGAGGTGAAAAACTGTTTTTT.

The V call is TRBV18, the J call TRBJ2-1; D is undetermined. The V end was cut by 0 bases, the J end by 3 bases, with 3 bases between. Germline loops: CDR1 KGHSH, CDR2 LQKENI. The CDR3 is 13 amino acids. CDR3 nucleotide sequence: TGTGCCAGCTCACCACCCGACTACAATGAGCAGTTCTTC. Its protein product is CASSPPDYNEQFF.

This clone was observed a single time. This chain joins TRBV7-9 and TRBJ2-3; D call uncertain. The V and J ends lost 1 base and 1 base respectively, with 9 bases between them. This CDR3 has 15 residues. Germline loops: CDR1 SEHNR, CDR2 FQNEAQ (reference sequence). The CDR3 sequence is CASSLVDTGTDTQYF. The CDR3 DNA is TGTGCCAGCAGCTTAGTGGATACGGGCACAGATACGCAGTATTTT.

This clone was seen once. This chain links TRBV28 with TRBJ1-5; no clear D. V was pared by 2 bases and J by 2 bases, with 25 bases between. Germline V gene lookup returns CDR1 MDHEN and CDR2 SYDVKM. The CDR3 sequence is 20 residues long. CDR3 amino acids: CASSLRAGNARFSGNQPQHF. In nucleotides, the CDR3 is TGTGCCAGCAGTTTAAGGGCCGGGAACGCCCGTTTCTCCGGCAATCAGCCCCAGCATTTT.

J is TRBJ1-2 and V is TRBV6-6; TRBD1 aligns across 7 bases. Germline V gives CDR1 MNHNY, CDR2 SVGAGI (reference sequence). With V trimmed by 6 bases and J by 4 bases, 5 bases remained unmatched. This CDR3 is built from 13 residues. The CDR3 is CASSLTGAYGYTF. Here the CDR3 DNA reads TGTGCCAGCAGCCTAACAGGGGCCTATGGCTACACCTTC.

This clone has only one observation. The rearrangement links TRBV5-6 to TRBJ2-5; possibly TRBD2 for D (6 bases). The CDR3 is made up of 15 amino acids. The V gene lost 2 bases and the J gene lost 7 bases, with 18 bases spanning the gap. CDR1 and CDR2 from the germline V gene are SGHDT and YYEEEE. CDR3 region: CASSLLLRDLMTQYF. Written as DNA, the CDR3 is TGTGCCAGCAGCTTATTATTGAGGGACTTGATGACCCAGTACTTC.

The chain carries TRBV19 and TRBJ1-1, with a tentative D call TRBD1 (5 bases). The CDR3 sequence is 14 residues long. Germline CDR1 reads LNHDA; CDR2 reads SQIVND (reference sequence). Written as DNA, the CDR3 is TGTCCGCCCCGGGGGGGGGTGATGAACACTGAAGCTTTCTTT. Amino acids: CPPRGGVMNTEAFF.

The chain employs TRBV6-1 and TRBJ2-2, with 7 bases lining up with TRBD2. The length of the CDR3 is 14 residues. V dropped 4 bases and J dropped 6; count of bases not matched to a gene: 5. Germline values: CDR1 MNHNS, CDR2 SASEGT. Here the CDR3 reads CASSGGGSAGELFF. The CDR3 DNA sequence: TGTGCCAGCAGTGGGGGGGGATCGGCCGGGGAGCTGTTTTTT.

The CDR3 reads CASSMLGAGGEKLFF. Here the CDR3 DNA reads TGTGCCAGTAGTATGCTGGGGGCAGGGGGAGAAAAACTGTTTTTT. The chain has TRBV19 and TRBJ1-4; 7 positions match TRBD1. V shed 3 bases and J 8 bases; nucleotides not matched to a gene: 9. The CDR3 covers 15 residues. Germline V gene sequence: CDR1 LNHDA, CDR2 SQIVND (reference sequence).

The chain employs TRBV28 and TRBJ1-2; 9 bases agree with TRBD1. Germline CDR1 and CDR2: MDHEN and SYDVKM. Trimming took 5 bases from V and 5 from J; bases not matched to a gene: 12. CDR3 length equals 16 residues. CDR3 residues: CASSDVDRGVEYGYTF. The CDR3 DNA is TGTGCCAGCAGTGATGTCGACAGGGGGGTAGAGTATGGCTACACCTTC.

The rearrangement links TRBV2 to TRBJ2-2; 10 bases are shared with TRBD2. The CDR3 is 16 amino acids. Germline V gene data show CDR1 as SNHLY and CDR2 as FYNNEI. The V and J ends lost 6 bases and 4 bases, in that order; junction bases with no gene match: 8. For the CDR3, the DNA is TGTGCCAGCAGGGCTACTAGCGGGGCGGGCACCGGGGAGCTGTTTTTT. Protein: CASRATSGAGTGELFF.

The chain joins TRBV5-8 to TRBJ1-2; D perhaps matches TRBD1 (6 bases). Deletions cut 4 bases from V and 14 bases from J, with 15 bases between. CDR1 is SGHTS and CDR2 is YDEGEE in the germline V gene. CDR3 length equals 11 residues. The CDR3 region is CASSAGQTGTF. The CDR3 DNA reads as TGTGCCAGCAGCGCGGGACAAACGGGGACCTTC.

V is TRBV9 and J is TRBJ1-2; 9 bases are a match to TRBD1. Germline lookup yields CDR1 SGDLS and CDR2 YYNGEE. The length of the CDR3 is 14 residues. J gave up 8 bases and V 3 bases, and 8 bases lay outside the gene matches. The CDR3 region has the DNA TGTGCCAGCAGCGCAAAACAGGGGGCGCCCGGCTACACCTTC. Amino acid sequence: CASSAKQGAPGYTF.